The count of the clone carrying this TCR beta chain is one. Its antigen is still unknown. Here immunoSEQ multiplex PCR was the method, and the copy in TCRdb shows in-frame clones only, minus some. The sample holds about 120,000 clones, more than 70% seen once. With 6 bases removed from V and 8 bases from J, the gap between germline ends came to 14 bases. Per the germline V gene, CDR1 is MNHEY and CDR2 is SVGAGI. The CDR3 is 13 residues long. These data belong to a study of T cell responses to AZD1222 COVID-19 vaccine. Turning to the study itself: Pooling was applied to second doses at about 4 or about 12 weeks.

Points from the study as a whole: Reportedly, nearly half the spike-specific TCRs target unmutated variant regions. The donor cohort was predominantly white British with a female majority, and clonal diversity may have been underestimated.

The chain is built from TRBV6-5 and TRBJ1-3; a weak D match, TRBD1 (5 bases). This material consisted of peripheral blood, taken on day 0 of AZD1222 vaccination. This sequence originates from an adult in good health. The CDR3 protein is CASSLAGGDTIYF. CDR3 nucleotide sequence: TGTGCCAGCAGCCTCGCGGGGGGTGACACCATATATTTT.